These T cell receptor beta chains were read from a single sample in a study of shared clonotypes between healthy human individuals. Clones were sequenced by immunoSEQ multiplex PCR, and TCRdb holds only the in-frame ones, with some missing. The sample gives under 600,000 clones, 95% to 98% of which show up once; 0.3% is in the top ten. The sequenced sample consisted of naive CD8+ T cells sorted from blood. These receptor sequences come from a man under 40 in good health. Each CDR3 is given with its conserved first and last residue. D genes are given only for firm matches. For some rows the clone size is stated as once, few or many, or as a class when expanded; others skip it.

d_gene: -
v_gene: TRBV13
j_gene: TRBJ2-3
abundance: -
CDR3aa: CASSLGPTDTQYF
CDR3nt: TGTGCCAGCAGCTTAGGCCCGACAGATACGCAGTATTTT

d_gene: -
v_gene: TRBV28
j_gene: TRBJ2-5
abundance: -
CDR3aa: CASAQQFRVYKGQRETQYF
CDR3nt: TGTGCCAGCGCGCAGCAGTTTCGAGTTTATAAGGGACAACGGGAGACCCAGTACTTC

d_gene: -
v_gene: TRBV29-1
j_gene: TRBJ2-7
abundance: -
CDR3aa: CSAQEGYEQYF
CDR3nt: TGCAGCGCCCAGGAGGGTTACGAGCAGTACTTC

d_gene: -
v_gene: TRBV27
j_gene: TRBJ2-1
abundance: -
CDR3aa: CASLLGDEQFF
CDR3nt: TGTGCCAGCCTGCTGGGCGATGAGCAGTTCTTC

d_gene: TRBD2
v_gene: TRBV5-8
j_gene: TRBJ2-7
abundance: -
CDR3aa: CASSLGAGGNYEQYF
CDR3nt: TGTGCCAGCAGCTTAGGAGCGGGAGGGAACTACGAGCAGTACTTC

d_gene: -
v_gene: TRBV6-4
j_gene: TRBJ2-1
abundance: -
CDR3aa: CASSDGAGNEQFF
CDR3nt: TGTGCCAGCAGTGACGGGGCGGGGAATGAGCAGTTCTTC

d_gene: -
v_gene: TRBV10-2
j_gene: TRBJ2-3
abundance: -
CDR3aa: CASSEGTDTQYF
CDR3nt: TGCGCCAGCAGTGAGGGCACAGATACGCAGTATTTT

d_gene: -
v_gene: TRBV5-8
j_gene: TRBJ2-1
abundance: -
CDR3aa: CASSLWSLSGFYNEQFF
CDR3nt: TGTGCCAGCAGCTTGTGGTCCCTCTCGGGATTCTACAATGAGCAGTTCTTC

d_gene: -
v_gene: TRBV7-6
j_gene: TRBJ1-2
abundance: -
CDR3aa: CASSQGPQDFYGYTF
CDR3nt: TGTGCCAGCAGCCAAGGCCCACAGGATTTCTATGGCTACACCTTC

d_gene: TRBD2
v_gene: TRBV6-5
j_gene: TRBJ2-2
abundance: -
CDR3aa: CASSYSGLADTGELFF
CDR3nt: TGTGCCAGCAGTTACTCGGGACTAGCGGACACCGGGGAGCTGTTTTTT

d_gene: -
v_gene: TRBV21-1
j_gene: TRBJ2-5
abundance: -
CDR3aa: CASSGSDRAETQYF
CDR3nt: TGTGCCAGCAGCGGATCGGACAGGGCGGAGACCCAGTACTTC

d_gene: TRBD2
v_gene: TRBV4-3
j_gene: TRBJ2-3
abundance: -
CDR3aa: CASSQDGAGATDTQYF
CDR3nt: TGCGCCAGCAGCCAGGACGGAGCGGGAGCCACAGATACGCAGTATTTT

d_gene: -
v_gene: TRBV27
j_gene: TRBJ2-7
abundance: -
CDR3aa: CASSSLITFPESSYEQYF
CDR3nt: TGTGCCAGCAGTTCCCTAATAACCTTTCCTGAATCCTCCTACGAGCAGTACTTC

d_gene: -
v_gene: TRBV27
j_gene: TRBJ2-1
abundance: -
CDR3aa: CASSSGTSYNEQFF
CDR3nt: TGTGCCAGCAGTTCCGGGACTTCCTACAATGAGCAGTTCTTC

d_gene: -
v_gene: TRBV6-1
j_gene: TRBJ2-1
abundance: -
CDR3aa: CASSEALLASYNEQFF
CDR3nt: TGTGCCAGCAGTGAAGCCTTGCTAGCTTCCTACAATGAGCAGTTCTTC

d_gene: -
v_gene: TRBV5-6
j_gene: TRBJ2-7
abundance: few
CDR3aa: CASSSSYEQYF
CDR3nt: TGTGCCAGCAGCTCCTCCTACGAGCAGTACTTC

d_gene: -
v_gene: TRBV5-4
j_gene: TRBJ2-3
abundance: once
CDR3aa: CASSFWADTQYF
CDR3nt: TGTGCCAGCAGCTTTTGGGCAGATACGCAGTATTTT

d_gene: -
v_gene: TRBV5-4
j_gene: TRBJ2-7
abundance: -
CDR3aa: CASSLGAGDYEQYF
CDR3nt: TGTGCCAGCAGCCTAGGCGCTGGGGACTACGAGCAGTACTTC

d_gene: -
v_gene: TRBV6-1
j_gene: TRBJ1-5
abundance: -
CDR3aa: CASSEGSPSNQPQHF
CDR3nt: TGTGCCAGCAGTGAGGGAAGCCCTAGCAATCAGCCCCAGCATTTT

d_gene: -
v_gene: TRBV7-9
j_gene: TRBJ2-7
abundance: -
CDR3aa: CASRGAGAPYEQYF
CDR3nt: TGTGCCAGCAGGGGGGCGGGAGCCCCCTACGAGCAGTACTTC

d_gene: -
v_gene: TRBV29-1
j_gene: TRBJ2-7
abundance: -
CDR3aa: CSADQGDHEQYF
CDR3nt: TGCAGCGCCGACCAGGGAGACCACGAGCAGTACTTC

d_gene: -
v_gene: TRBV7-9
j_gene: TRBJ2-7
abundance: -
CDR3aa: CASSSLSYEQYF
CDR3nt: TGTGCCAGCAGTTCCCTTAGCTACGAGCAGTACTTC

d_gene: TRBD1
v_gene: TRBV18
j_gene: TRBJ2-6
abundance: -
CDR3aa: CASSPYGTGVSGANVLTF
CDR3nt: TGTGCCAGCTCACCCTACGGGACAGGGGTCTCTGGGGCCAACGTCCTGACTTTC

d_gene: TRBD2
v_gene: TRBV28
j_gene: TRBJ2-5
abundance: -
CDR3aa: CASSLLRLADEETQYF
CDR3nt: TGTGCCAGCAGTCTCCTAAGACTAGCGGACGAAGAGACCCAGTACTTC

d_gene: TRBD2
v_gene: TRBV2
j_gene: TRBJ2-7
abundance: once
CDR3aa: CASVGGTYEQYF
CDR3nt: TGTGCCAGCGTCGGGGGGACCTACGAGCAGTACTTC

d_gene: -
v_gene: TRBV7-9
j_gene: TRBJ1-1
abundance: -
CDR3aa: CASSSRNLADMNTEAFF
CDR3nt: TGTGCCAGCAGCTCCCGAAATCTAGCAGACATGAACACTGAAGCTTTCTTT

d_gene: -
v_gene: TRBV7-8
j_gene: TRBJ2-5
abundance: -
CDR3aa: CASSLAGETQYF
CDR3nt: TGTGCCAGCTCTCTAGCCGGGGAGACCCAGTACTTC

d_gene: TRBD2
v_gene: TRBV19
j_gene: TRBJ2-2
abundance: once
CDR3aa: CVSAGLAGAGELFF
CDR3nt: TGTGTCTCAGCTGGGCTAGCGGGAGCCGGGGAGCTGTTTTTT

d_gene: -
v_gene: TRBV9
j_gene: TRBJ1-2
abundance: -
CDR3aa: CASSLAGTSNYGYTF
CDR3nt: TGTGCCAGCAGCCTAGCCGGGACATCTAACTATGGCTACACCTTC

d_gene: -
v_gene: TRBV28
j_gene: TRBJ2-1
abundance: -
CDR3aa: CASSLIPTSYNEQFF
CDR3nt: TGTGCCAGCAGTTTAATTCCGACCTCCTACAATGAGCAGTTCTTC

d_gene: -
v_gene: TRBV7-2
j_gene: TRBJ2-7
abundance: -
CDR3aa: CASSPDGGTYEQYF
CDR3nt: TGTGCCAGCAGCCCCGACGGAGGAACCTACGAGCAGTACTTC

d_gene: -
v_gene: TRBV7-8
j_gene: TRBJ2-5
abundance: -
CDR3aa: CASSPRRVQQETQYF
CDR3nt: TGTGCCAGCAGTCCCCGGAGGGTCCAACAAGAGACCCAGTACTTC

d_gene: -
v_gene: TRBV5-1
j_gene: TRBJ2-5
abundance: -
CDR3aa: CASSLAAGGSETQYF
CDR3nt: TGCGCCAGCAGCTTGGCTGCTGGGGGGTCGGAGACCCAGTACTTC

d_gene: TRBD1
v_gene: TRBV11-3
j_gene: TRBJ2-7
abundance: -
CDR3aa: CASSFQGQGNYEQYF
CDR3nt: TGTGCCAGCAGCTTTCAAGGACAGGGGAATTACGAGCAGTACTTC

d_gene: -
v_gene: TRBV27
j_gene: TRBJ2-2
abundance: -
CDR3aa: CASSLPRTGELFF
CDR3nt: TGTGCCAGCAGTCTGCCGCGCACCGGGGAGCTGTTTTTT

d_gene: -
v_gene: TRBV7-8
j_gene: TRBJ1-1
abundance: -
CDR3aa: CASSLLATEAFF
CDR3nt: TGTGCCAGCAGCCTATTGGCCACTGAAGCTTTCTTT

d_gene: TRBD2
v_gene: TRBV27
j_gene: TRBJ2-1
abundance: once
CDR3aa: CASSFASGGRAAGNNEQFF
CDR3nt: TGTGCCAGCAGTTTCGCCTCCGGCGGGAGGGCCGCGGGTAACAATGAGCAGTTCTTC

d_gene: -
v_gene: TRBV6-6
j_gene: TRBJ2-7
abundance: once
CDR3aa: CASRGAGSGDEQYF
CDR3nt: TGTGCCAGCAGAGGGGCAGGGTCGGGGGACGAGCAGTACTTC

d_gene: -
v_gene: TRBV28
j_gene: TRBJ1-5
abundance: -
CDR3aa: CASSSPTGGGYQPQHF
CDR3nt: TGTGCCAGCAGTTCCCCTACGGGGGGAGGGTATCAGCCCCAGCATTTT

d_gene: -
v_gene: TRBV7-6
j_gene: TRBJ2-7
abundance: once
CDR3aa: CASSSNPGSGDEQYF
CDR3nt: TGTGCCAGCAGCTCCAATCCGGGCTCTGGGGACGAGCAGTACTTC

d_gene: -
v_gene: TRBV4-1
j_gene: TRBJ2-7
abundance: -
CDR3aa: CASRPEQGVYEQYF
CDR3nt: TGCGCCAGCAGACCGGAGCAGGGAGTATACGAGCAGTACTTC

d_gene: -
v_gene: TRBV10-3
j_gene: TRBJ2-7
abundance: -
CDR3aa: CAISGGVGGYEQYF
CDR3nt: TGTGCCATCAGTGGAGGGGTCGGCGGCTACGAGCAGTACTTC

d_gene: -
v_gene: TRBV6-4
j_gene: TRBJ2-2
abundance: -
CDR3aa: CASSGETPGTGELFF
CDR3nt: TGTGCCAGCAGTGGGGAGACGCCGGGCACCGGGGAGCTGTTTTTT

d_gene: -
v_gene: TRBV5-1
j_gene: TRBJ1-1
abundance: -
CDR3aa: CASSEFTGTLDTEAFF
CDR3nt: TGCGCCAGCAGCGAGTTTACCGGGACGTTAGATACTGAAGCTTTCTTT

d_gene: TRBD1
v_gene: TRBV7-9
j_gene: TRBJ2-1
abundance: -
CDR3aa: CASSRQGATRNEQFF
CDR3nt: TGTGCCAGCAGCAGACAGGGGGCGACGCGGAATGAGCAGTTCTTC

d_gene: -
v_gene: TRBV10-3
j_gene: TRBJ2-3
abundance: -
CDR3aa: CAIRSGSGESYILDTQYF
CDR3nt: TGTGCCATCAGGAGTGGGTCAGGGGAGTCTTATATTTTGGATACGCAGTATTTT

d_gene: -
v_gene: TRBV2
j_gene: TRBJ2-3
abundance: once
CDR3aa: CASRGSRDTQYF
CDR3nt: TGTGCCAGCAGGGGGTCGAGGGATACGCAGTATTTT

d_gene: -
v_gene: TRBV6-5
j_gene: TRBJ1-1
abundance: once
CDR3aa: CASSWQAGGNTEAFF
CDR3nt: TGTGCCAGCAGCTGGCAGGCGGGGGGGAACACTGAAGCTTTCTTT

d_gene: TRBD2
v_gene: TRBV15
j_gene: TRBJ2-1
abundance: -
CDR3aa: CATSREEASGVYNEQFF
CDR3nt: TGTGCCACCAGCAGAGAAGAGGCTAGCGGAGTGTACAATGAGCAGTTCTTC

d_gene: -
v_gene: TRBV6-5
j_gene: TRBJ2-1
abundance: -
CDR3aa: CASSYSSRDEQFF
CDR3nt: TGTGCCAGCAGTTACTCGTCTCGGGACGAGCAGTTCTTC

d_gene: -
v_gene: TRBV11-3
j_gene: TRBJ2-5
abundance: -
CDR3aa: CASSQWGAGETQYF
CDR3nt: TGTGCCAGCAGCCAATGGGGAGCTGGGGAGACCCAGTACTTC

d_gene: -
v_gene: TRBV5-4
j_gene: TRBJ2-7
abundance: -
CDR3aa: CASSFPNSYEQYF
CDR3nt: TGTGCCAGCAGCTTCCCGAACTCCTACGAGCAGTACTTC

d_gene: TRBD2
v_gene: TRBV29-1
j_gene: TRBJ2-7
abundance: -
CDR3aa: CSVELAGSYEQYF
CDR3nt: TGCAGCGTGGAACTAGCGGGGTCCTACGAGCAGTACTTC

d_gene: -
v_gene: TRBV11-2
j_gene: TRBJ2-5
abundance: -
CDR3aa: CASSQGTSPGETQYF
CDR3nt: TGTGCCAGCAGCCAAGGGACTTCTCCGGGGGAGACCCAGTACTTC

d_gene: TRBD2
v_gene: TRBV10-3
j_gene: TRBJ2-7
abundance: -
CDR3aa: CAISETSGYSYEQYF
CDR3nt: TGTGCCATCAGTGAAACTAGCGGTTATTCCTACGAGCAGTACTTC

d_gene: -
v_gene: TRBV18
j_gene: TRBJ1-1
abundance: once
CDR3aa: CASSAGGTEAFF
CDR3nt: TGTGCCAGCTCGGCGGGCGGTACTGAAGCTTTCTTT

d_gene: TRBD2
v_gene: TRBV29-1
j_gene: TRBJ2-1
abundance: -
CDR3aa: CSGGLVANEQFF
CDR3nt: TGCAGCGGGGGACTAGTTGCCAATGAGCAGTTCTTC